A single T cell receptor (beta chain) is shown here with its context. The source of the sample is a study of blood T cell repertoires in COVID-19. In the authors' workflow: Amplifying reference gene primers gave estimates of nucleated cell counts. Only in-frame clones appear in the TCRdb table, and some are missing; sequencing was by immunoSEQ multiplex PCR. That table gives V, J and clone size, and the DNA gave D and trimming. The sample holds about 220,000 clones, 60% to 85% seen once. Material for sequencing was peripheral blood. The TCR was taken from a woman in her 70s with acute or convalescent COVID-19.

CDR3 protein: CASSAKTYTGGVPPLEYF. Here the CDR3 DNA reads TGTGCCAGCAGTGCCAAAACTTACACAGGGGGGGTCCCCCCCTTGGAGTACTTC. The J gene is TRBJ2-4, the V gene TRBV6-1; tentatively, D is TRBD1 (8 bases). The CDR3 runs to 18 residues. Germline CDR1 and CDR2: MNHNS and SASEGT. V lost 4 bases to trimming and J lost 14 bases, with 33 bases between them.